These T cell receptor beta chains were read from a single sample in a study of CD8 T cells in ankylosing spondylitis. A single record per CDR3 protein comes from TCRdb applying MiXCR to the 5' RACE reads. The sample gives 40,000 to 50,000 distinct CDR3 sequences, 3% to 4.5% of which show up once; around 4.1% is in the top ten. Sequences were obtained from blood, either unsorted or a sorted T cell fraction (not recorded which). Receptors were obtained from a female donor with ankylosing spondylitis or in good health (not recorded which). Both conserved end residues are part of each CDR3. The D gene is left open where the match is weak. Clone sizes are given selectively: once, few, many, or a class where the clone is expanded.

v_gene: TRBV9; abundance: many; d_gene: -; j_gene: TRBJ2-2; len: 15; CDR3aa: CASRGPGPHTGELFF; CDR3nt: TGTGCCAGCAGGGGACCGGGACCCCACACCGGGGAGCTGTTTTTT
v_gene: TRBV9; abundance: many; d_gene: -; j_gene: TRBJ1-1; len: 17; CDR3aa: CASSVEGGGRVNTEAFF; CDR3nt: TGTGCCAGCAGCGTAGAGGGCGGGGGAAGGGTGAACACTGAAGCTTTCTTT
v_gene: TRBV9; abundance: many; d_gene: TRBD2; j_gene: TRBJ2-3; len: 18; CDR3aa: CASSVFTSGGARTDTQYF; CDR3nt: TGTGCCAGCAGCGTATTTACTAGCGGGGGGGCTAGGACAGATACGCAGTATTTT
v_gene: TRBV9; abundance: -; d_gene: -; j_gene: TRBJ2-7; len: 14; CDR3aa: CANSVAPGTYEQYF; CDR3nt: TGTGCCAACAGCGTAGCGCCGGGGACCTACGAGCAGTACTTC
v_gene: TRBV20-1; abundance: many; d_gene: -; j_gene: TRBJ1-5; len: 12; CDR3aa: CSARRGRQPQHF; CDR3nt: TGCAGTGCTAGAAGGGGACGGCAGCCCCAGCATTTT
v_gene: TRBV9; abundance: few; d_gene: TRBD1; j_gene: TRBJ1-2; len: 14; CDR3aa: CASSPGQGKHGYTF; CDR3nt: TGTGCCAGCAGCCCGGGACAGGGCAAGCATGGCTACACCTTC
v_gene: TRBV5-1; abundance: many; d_gene: -; j_gene: TRBJ1-2; len: 14; CDR3aa: CASSLVEGRWRYTF; CDR3nt: TGCGCCAGCAGCTTGGTGGAGGGGAGGTGGCGCTACACCTTC
v_gene: TRBV5-1; abundance: many; d_gene: -; j_gene: TRBJ2-7; len: 11; CDR3aa: CASSRLGEQYF; CDR3nt: TGCGCCAGCAGCCGACTTGGCGAGCAGTACTTC
v_gene: TRBV9; abundance: many; d_gene: TRBD2; j_gene: TRBJ2-1; len: 16; CDR3aa: CASSVEAGGPNNEQFF; CDR3nt: TGTGCCAGCAGCGTAGAGGCGGGGGGGCCGAACAATGAGCAGTTCTTC
v_gene: TRBV9; abundance: many; d_gene: TRBD1; j_gene: TRBJ1-1; len: 15; CDR3aa: CASSVGDRESTEAFF; CDR3nt: TGTGCCAGCAGCGTAGGTGACAGGGAGAGCACTGAAGCTTTCTTT
v_gene: TRBV9; abundance: many; d_gene: -; j_gene: TRBJ1-1; len: 17; CDR3aa: CASSVGVGGARDTEAFF; CDR3nt: TGTGCCAGCAGCGTAGGGGTGGGGGGGGCGCGGGACACTGAAGCTTTCTTT
v_gene: TRBV9; abundance: many; d_gene: TRBD2; j_gene: TRBJ2-2; len: 15; CDR3aa: CASSVRPGGAGELFF; CDR3nt: TGTGCCAGCAGCGTCCGCCCGGGGGGGGCCGGGGAGCTGTTTTTT
v_gene: TRBV9; abundance: many; d_gene: -; j_gene: TRBJ2-2; len: 15; CDR3aa: CASSAGVEYTGELFF; CDR3nt: TGTGCCAGCAGCGCAGGGGTGGAGTATACCGGGGAGCTGTTTTTT